Listed here are 17 T cell receptor beta chains from one sample, sequenced in a study of blood T cell repertoires in COVID-19. The protocol was immunoSEQ multiplex PCR, while the TCRdb copy is restricted to in-frame clones and leaves out a portion. The sample includes 62,000 or so clones, more than 60% of them seen just once. The sequencing input was peripheral blood. All receptors derive from a human donor in a cohort sampled during active COVID-19.

The rearrangement joins TRBV28 to TRBJ2-5, with 7 bases fitting TRBD1. V dropped 6 bases and J dropped 3; count of bases not matched to a gene: 10. The CDR3 runs to 15 residues. Germline assignment: CDR1 MDHEN and CDR2 SYDVKM. CDR3 coding DNA: TGTGCCAGCAGCCTCCGGGACAGTAGAAAAGAGACCCAGTACTTC. It specifies CASSLRDSRKETQYF.

The V and J genes are TRBV28 and TRBJ2-7, with unresolved D. The CDR3 is made up of 15 amino acids. The V gene's germline CDR1 is MDHEN and CDR2 SYDVKM. The V end was cut by 1 base, the J end by 2 bases, with 12 bases between. In nucleotides, the CDR3 is TGTGCCAGCAGTTTATTGGCCGCTAGAGCCTACGAGCAGTACTTC. It translates to CASSLLAARAYEQYF.

For the CDR3, the DNA is TGTGCCACTCGGACTGTAAACACTGAAGCTTTCTTT. It translates to CATRTVNTEAFF. The rearrangement uses TRBV28 and TRBJ1-1; D call uncertain. The V and J ends lost 10 bases and 2 bases respectively, with 11 bases between them. Germline CDR1 MDHEN, CDR2 SYDVKM. The CDR3 spans 12 residues.

The table lists this clone with a few counts. The CDR3: CASSLASDRDYGYTF. For the CDR3, the DNA is TGTGCCAGCAGCTTAGCGTCGGACAGGGACTATGGCTACACCTTC. The chain has TRBV7-2 and TRBJ1-2, with 8 positions matching TRBD1. The CDR3 extends over 15 amino acids. CDR1 and CDR2 from the germline V gene are SGHTA and FQGNSA. V gave up 0 bases and J gave up 3 bases; unmatched junction bases: 3.

This clone was detected a few times. V gene TRBV6-5 combines with J gene TRBJ2-2; D call uncertain. This CDR3 has 13 amino acids. Germline CDR1 reads MNHEY; CDR2 reads SVGAGI. Between the trimmed V and J ends, which lost 7 bases and 1 base, there was a span of 7 bases. Written as DNA, the CDR3 is TGTGCCAGCAACCCCAGGAACACCGGGGAGCTGTTTTTT. Translation gives CASNPRNTGELFF.

The V call is TRBV7-8, the J call TRBJ2-1; TRBD1 might be the D (6 bases). V lost 4 bases to trimming and J lost 0 bases, with 10 bases between them. The CDR3 has 15 residues. Germline V gene sequence: CDR1 SGHVS, CDR2 FQNEAQ. CDR3 in DNA: TGTGCCAGCAGCTACTCGGACAGCTCCTACAATGAGCAGTTCTTC. Protein: CASSYSDSSYNEQFF.

This clone ranks as medium-sized (0.01 to 0.1%). The J gene is TRBJ1-1, the V gene TRBV5-1, with 9 positions matching TRBD1. Germline assignment: CDR1 SGHRS and CDR2 YFSETQ. The J segment lost 4 bases and the V segment lost 3 bases, leaving 7 bases of the junction unmatched. There are 15 residues in the CDR3. The CDR3 DNA reads as TGCGCCAGCAGCTCCTCCCAGACAGGGGGCACTGAAGCTTTCTTT. It encodes CASSSSQTGGTEAFF.

The chain joins TRBV4-2 to TRBJ2-3, with 9 bases fitting TRBD2. Germline V lookup: CDR1 LGHNA, CDR2 YNFKEQ. The trim removed 4 bases at V and 4 bases at J, leaving 9 bases unmatched. CDR3 length equals 16 residues. DNA of the CDR3: TGTGCCAGCAGCCGACCGCCGGGACTAGCCGCAGATACGCAGTATTTT. It yields the protein CASSRPPGLAADTQYF.

The CDR3 sequence: CASNPTSGAYNEQFF. In DNA form, the CDR3 reads TGCGCCAGCAATCCGACTAGCGGGGCTTATAATGAGCAGTTCTTC. This chain links TRBV5-1 with TRBJ2-1; 11 bases line up with TRBD2. The CDR3 has 15 residues. Per germline, CDR1 SGHRS and CDR2 YFSETQ. V shed 6 bases and J 7 bases; nucleotides not matched to a gene: 9.

The genes are TRBV5-1 and TRBJ2-3; 9 bases line up with TRBD2. Trimming cost V 1 base and J 1 base; bases outside gene matches: 4. CDR1 and CDR2 (germline): SGHRS, YFSETQ. There are 16 residues in the CDR3. The chain's CDR3 is CASSLSGGQGTDTQYF. In DNA form, the CDR3 reads TGCGCCAGCAGCTTGAGCGGGGGGCAAGGCACAGATACGCAGTATTTT.

This chain connects TRBV7-2 to TRBJ2-1, with 10 bases lining up with TRBD2. CDR1 and CDR2 (germline): SGHTA, FQGNSA. The CDR3 is 18 residues long. The V and J ends lost 7 bases and 7 bases, in that order; junction bases with no gene match: 19. The CDR3 sequence: CASTPRASGGRVMNEQFF. CDR3 DNA: TGTGCCAGCACCCCCAGGGCTAGCGGGGGCCGTGTTATGAATGAGCAGTTCTTC.

CDR3 residues: CASTYYEVKNIQYF. In DNA form, the CDR3 reads TGTGCCAGCACCTATTATGAGGTCAAAAACATTCAGTACTTC. This chain links TRBV2 with TRBJ2-4; D uncertain. The CDR3 sequence is 14 residues long. Between the trimmed V and J ends, which lost 7 bases and 3 bases, there was a span of 13 bases. CDR1 is SNHLY, CDR2 FYNNEI, per germline.

The chain employs TRBV5-1 and TRBJ2-1; 13 bases agree with TRBD2. The J segment lost 7 bases and the V segment lost 3 bases, leaving 16 bases of the junction unmatched. The CDR3 runs to 19 residues. Per germline, CDR1 SGHRS and CDR2 YFSETQ. This CDR3 reads CASSSGIARLAGGRNEQFF. The CDR3 DNA sequence: TGCGCCAGCAGCTCGGGGATTGCAAGACTAGCGGGGGGCAGGAATGAGCAGTTCTTC.

This clone was seen many times. The chain couples TRBV6-1 to TRBJ2-6; TRBD1 agrees at 12 bases. The V and J ends lost 4 bases and 3 bases, in that order; junction bases with no gene match: 7. CDR3 length: 18 residues. Germline V gives CDR1 MNHNS, CDR2 SASEGT. The CDR3 is CASSAGQGASGGANVLTF. The CDR3 DNA sequence: TGTGCCAGCAGTGCGGGACAGGGGGCGTCTGGTGGGGCCAACGTCCTGACTTTC.

The V and J genes are TRBV30 and TRBJ2-3, with TRBD1 identical over 8 bases. CDR3 length equals 11 residues. The ends lost 5 bases at V and 6 bases at J; junction bases unmatched: 1. In germline, CDR1 is GTSNPN, CDR2 SVGIG (reference sequence). CDR3 in DNA: TGTGCCTGGCGACAGGGGGATACGCAGTATTTT. Encoded protein: CAWRQGDTQYF.

CDR3 DNA sequence: TGTGCCTGGAGTGTACAAAAGGGGGTTGAAAAACTGTTTTTT. It translates to CAWSVQKGVEKLFF. The rearrangement uses TRBV30 and TRBJ1-4, with D possibly matching TRBD1 (6 bases). Germline CDR1 reads GTSNPN; CDR2 reads SVGIG (reference sequence). CDR3 length: 14 residues. V lost 0 bases and J 7 bases, leaving 12 bases between the germline ends. Full variable domain (rest looked up from reference TRBV30 and TRBJ1-4): SQTIHQWPATLVQPVGSPLSLECTVEGTSNPNLYWYRQAAGRGLQLLFYSVGIGQISSEVPQNLSASRPQDRQFILSSKKLLLSDSGFYLCAWSVQKGVEKLFFGSGTQLSVL.

V is TRBV3-1 (or the pseudogene TRBV3-2) and J is TRBJ2-1; D is perhaps TRBD1 (5 bases). V was cut by 5 bases and J by 8 bases, with 16 bases left in between. CDR1 LGHDT and CDR2 YNNKEL come from the germline V gene (reference sequence). This CDR3 has 14 residues. CDR3 coding DNA: TGTGCCAGCAGCATCCGGAAGGGGCGCCATGAGCAGTTCTTC. Encoded protein: CASSIRKGRHEQFF.